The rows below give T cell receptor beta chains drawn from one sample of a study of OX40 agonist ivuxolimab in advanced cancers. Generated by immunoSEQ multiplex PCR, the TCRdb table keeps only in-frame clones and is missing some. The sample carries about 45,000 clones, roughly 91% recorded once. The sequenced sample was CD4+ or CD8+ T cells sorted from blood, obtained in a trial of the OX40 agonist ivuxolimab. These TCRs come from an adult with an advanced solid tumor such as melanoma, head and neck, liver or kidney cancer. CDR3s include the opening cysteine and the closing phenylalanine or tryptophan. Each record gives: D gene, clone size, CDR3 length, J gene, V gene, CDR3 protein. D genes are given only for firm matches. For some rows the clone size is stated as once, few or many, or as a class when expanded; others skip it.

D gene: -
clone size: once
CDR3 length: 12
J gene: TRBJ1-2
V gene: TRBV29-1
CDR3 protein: CSVWDTTYGYTF

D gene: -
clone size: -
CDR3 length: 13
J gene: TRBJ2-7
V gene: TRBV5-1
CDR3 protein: CASSLSLSYEQYF

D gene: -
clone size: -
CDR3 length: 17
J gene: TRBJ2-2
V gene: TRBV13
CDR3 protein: CASSPGWMGANTGELFF

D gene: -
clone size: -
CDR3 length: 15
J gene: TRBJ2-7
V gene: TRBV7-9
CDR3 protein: CASSWGPDGSYEQYF

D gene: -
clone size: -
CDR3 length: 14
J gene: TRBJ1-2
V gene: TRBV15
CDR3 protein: CATSRVGPGYGYTF

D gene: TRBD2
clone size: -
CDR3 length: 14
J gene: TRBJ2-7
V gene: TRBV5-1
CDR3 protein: CASSLGAGVHEQYF

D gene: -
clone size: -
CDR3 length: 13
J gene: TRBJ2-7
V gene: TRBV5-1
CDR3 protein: CASSLATAYEQYF

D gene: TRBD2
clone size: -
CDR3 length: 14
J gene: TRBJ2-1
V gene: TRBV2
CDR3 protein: CASSVLAGGDEQFF

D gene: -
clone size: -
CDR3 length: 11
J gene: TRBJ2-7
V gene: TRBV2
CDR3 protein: CASSVEGRQYF

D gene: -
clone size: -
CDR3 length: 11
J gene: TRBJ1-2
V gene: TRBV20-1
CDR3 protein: CSATHRVGYTF

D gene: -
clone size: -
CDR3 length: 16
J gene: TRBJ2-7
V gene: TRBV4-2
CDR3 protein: CASSQEEWGPWGEQYF

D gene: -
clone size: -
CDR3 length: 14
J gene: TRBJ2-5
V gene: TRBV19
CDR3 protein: CASSTGRVQETQYF

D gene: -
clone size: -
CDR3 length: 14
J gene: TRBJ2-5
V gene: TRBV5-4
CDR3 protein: CASSLPLGQETQYF

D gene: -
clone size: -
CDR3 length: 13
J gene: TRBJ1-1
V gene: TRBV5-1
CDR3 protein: CASSLEGNTEAFF

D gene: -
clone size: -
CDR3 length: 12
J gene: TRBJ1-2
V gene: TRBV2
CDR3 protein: CATFGLRYGYTF

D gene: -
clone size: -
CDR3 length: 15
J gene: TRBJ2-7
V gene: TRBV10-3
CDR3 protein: CAISETSGRNYEQYF

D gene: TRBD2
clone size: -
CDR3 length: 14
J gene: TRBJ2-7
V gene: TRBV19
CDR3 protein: CASSAAGLHYEQYF

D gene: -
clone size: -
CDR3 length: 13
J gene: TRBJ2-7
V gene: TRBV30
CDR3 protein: CAWGIGRFHEQYF